The 22 T cell receptor beta chains listed next were all sequenced from one sample in a study of T cells in Graves' hyperthyroidism and ophthalmopathy. TCR beta CDR3 region amplification was performed from RNA transcripts. The primer set for the first-round RT-PCR of the TCR CDR3 was HTBI. Using its own MiXCR run on the multiplex PCR reads, TCRdb lists one record per CDR3 protein. The repertoire holds hundreds of thousands of distinct CDR3 sequences, with around 21% as singletons. Sample: blood. Source of these receptors: a man aged 25 to 40 with Graves' ophthalmopathy.

This rearrangement joins TRBV29-1 to TRBJ2-3; D unclear. Germline CDR1 SQVTM, CDR2 ANQGSEA. The CDR3 is made up of 15 amino acids. V was trimmed by 1 base and J by 1 base, leaving 12 bases between them. The CDR3 protein is CSVEGSGSRTDTQYF. CDR3 in DNA: TGCAGCGTTGAAGGGTCCGGTAGCCGCACAGATACGCAGTATTTT.

The sample holds a few counts of this clonotype. The gene calls are TRBV28 and TRBJ2-3, with D possibly TRBD1 on 6 matching bases. The CDR3 is made up of 14 amino acids. The germline V gene encodes CDR1 MDHEN and CDR2 SYDVKM. Trimming took 2 bases from V and 6 from J, leaving 12 bases between them. As DNA, the CDR3 is TGTGCCAGCAGTTTACGGGCAGGGGTCGATACGCAGTATTTT. As protein: CASSLRAGVDTQYF.

In its sample, this clonotype was seen many times. The chain joins TRBV13 to TRBJ1-1; tentative D call: TRBD1 (6 bases). Per the germline V gene, CDR1 is PRHDT and CDR2 is FYEKMQ (reference sequence). V was clipped by 8 bases and J by 4 bases, with 11 bases between them. This CDR3 has 12 amino acids. In DNA, the CDR3 is TGTGCCAGCCGGGGGCGAGGCACTGAAGCTTTCTTT. Its protein is CASRGRGTEAFF.

The gene calls are TRBV5-8 and TRBJ2-7; 8 bases are a match to TRBD1. The CDR3 has 14 amino acids. Germline V gene sequence: CDR1 SGHTS, CDR2 YDEGEE. Germline trimming cut 4 bases from V and 7 bases from J; bases unmatched to any gene: 10. The CDR3 DNA sequence: TGTGCCAGCAGCGGGCAGGGGGCGCATGGGGAGCAGTACTTC. Protein product: CASSGQGAHGEQYF.

V gene TRBV2 combines with J gene TRBJ2-4; TRBD1 matches at 7 bases. Unmatched junction bases numbered 11, after V lost 6 bases and J lost 3 bases. Germline V gives CDR1 SNHLY, CDR2 FYNNEI. This CDR3 comprises 16 residues. CDR3 nucleotides: TGTGCCAGCAGCATGATTGAGGGGGCCCTCAAAAACATTCAGTACTTC. Protein product: CASSMIEGALKNIQYF.

Only a few counts were recorded for this clonotype. The chain recombines TRBV7-9 with TRBJ1-1, with a tentative D call TRBD1 (6 bases). V was trimmed by 5 bases and J by 6 bases, leaving 13 bases between them. The CDR3 consists of 13 residues. From germline, CDR1 is SEHNR and CDR2 FQNEAQ (reference sequence). The CDR3 reads CASSVQGIAEAFF. CDR3 bases: TGTGCCAGCAGCGTACAGGGAATCGCTGAAGCTTTCTTT. Based on the CDR3 plus reference TRBV7-9 and TRBJ1-1, the full variable domain is DTGVSQNPRHKITKRGQNVTFRCDPISEHNRLYWYRQTLGQGPEFLTYFQNEAQLEKSRLLSDRFSAERPKGSFSTLEIQRTEQGDSAMYLCASSVQGIAEAFFGQGTRLTVV.

This clonotype has ten or more counts. The V gene is TRBV11-2, the J gene TRBJ2-1, with TRBD2 matching over 11 bases. The germline V gene has CDR1 SGHAT and CDR2 FQNNGV. The CDR3 consists of 19 residues. V gave up 3 bases and J gave up 0 bases; unmatched junction bases: 10. In DNA form, the CDR3 reads TGTGCCAGCAGCTTCCCCCGACTAGCGGGAAGTAGCTCCTACAATGAGCAGTTCTTC. Translating gives CASSFPRLAGSSSYNEQFF. The whole variable domain, remainder taken from reference TRBV11-2 and TRBJ2-1, is EAGVAQSPRYKIIEKRQSVAFWCNPISGHATLYWYQQILGQGPKLLIQFQNNGVVDDSQLPKDRFSAERLKGVDSTLKIQPAKLEDSAVYLCASSFPRLAGSSSYNEQFFGPGTRLTVL.

This clonotype has ten or more counts. The chain employs TRBV11-2 and TRBJ1-2; the match to TRBD1 covers 7 bases. The germline V gene has CDR1 SGHAT and CDR2 FQNNGV. This CDR3 has 15 amino acids. V lost 6 bases to trimming and J lost 2 bases; unmatched junction nucleotides: 9. The CDR3 region is CASSLITTGNYGYTF. The DNA of the CDR3 is TGTGCCAGCAGTTTAATAACGACAGGGAACTATGGCTACACCTTC. The variable domain in full, completed from reference TRBV11-2 and TRBJ1-2, reads EAGVAQSPRYKIIEKRQSVAFWCNPISGHATLYWYQQILGQGPKLLIQFQNNGVVDDSQLPKDRFSAERLKGVDSTLKIQPAKLEDSAVYLCASSLITTGNYGYTFGSGTRLTVV.

This clonotype appeared a few times. The rearrangement uses TRBV19 and TRBJ2-7, with 9 bases identical to TRBD1. Germline V gene data show CDR1 as LNHDA and CDR2 as SQIVND (reference sequence). Losses at the gene ends were 7 bases for V and 4 bases for J; bases not matched to a gene: 8. This CDR3 is 14 amino acids long. CDR3 region: CASNDPGQGYEQYF. The DNA of the CDR3 is TGTGCCAGTAATGACCCGGGACAGGGTTACGAGCAGTACTTC.

This clonotype was counted only a few times. For the CDR3, the DNA is TGTGCCAGCCTGAAGGGGACGGACTCCTATAATTCACCCCTCCACTTT. Its translation: CASLKGTDSYNSPLHF. The chain combines TRBV11-2 with TRBJ1-6; possibly TRBD1 for D (5 bases). Germline-derived CDR1 and CDR2 are SGHAT and FQNNGV. This CDR3 is built from 16 residues. The germline V and J ends were trimmed by 8 bases and 0 bases, with 14 bases remaining between them.

This clonotype was seen ten or more times. The J gene is TRBJ2-5, the V gene TRBV30; D gene unclear. CDR3 length: 15 residues. Trimming cost V 4 bases and J 3 bases, with 18 bases left between them. CDR1 and CDR2 (germline): GTSNPN, SVGIG (reference sequence). The CDR3 loop reads CAWNDGVGPKETQYF. CDR3 bases: TGTGCCTGGAATGACGGCGTGGGCCCCAAAGAGACCCAGTACTTC.

The CDR3 protein is CAISESTSGGYNEQFF. The DNA for the CDR3 is TGTGCCATCAGTGAGTCGACTAGCGGGGGGTACAATGAGCAGTTCTTC. The J gene is TRBJ2-1, the V gene TRBV10-3; 13 bases fit TRBD2. After removal of 0 bases from V and 4 bases from J, the junction contained 0 bases not matched to a gene. Looked up from germline, CDR1 is ENHRY and CDR2 is SYGVKD. CDR3 length equals 16 residues.

This clonotype was observed a handful of times. This chain connects TRBV30 to TRBJ2-7, with D perhaps matching TRBD1 (6 bases). CDR1 and CDR2 from the germline V gene are GTSNPN and SVGIG (reference sequence). CDR3 length: 14 residues. The ends were cut back, 3 bases at V and 4 bases at J, with 16 bases in the middle. The CDR3 nucleotides are TGTGCCTGGAGAGCAGGGGTATTCGGGTACGAGCAGTACTTC. It translates to CAWRAGVFGYEQYF.

The J gene is TRBJ2-5, the V gene TRBV4-1; 10 bases are a match to TRBD2. The CDR3 is 14 residues long. Germline V gives CDR1 MGHRA, CDR2 YSYEKL. V lost 3 bases to trimming and J lost 4 bases; unmatched junction nucleotides: 2. The CDR3 loop reads CASSHRLAGETQYF. The DNA for the CDR3 is TGCGCCAGCAGCCATCGACTAGCGGGAGAGACCCAGTACTTC.

V usage is TRBV14 and J usage is TRBJ2-5, with a weak D call TRBD2 (5 bases). The CDR3 is made up of 13 amino acids. The V gene's germline CDR1 is SGHDN and CDR2 FVKESK. The germline V and J ends were trimmed by 5 bases and 8 bases, with 15 bases remaining between them. The CDR3 loop reads CASSDAIPGTQYF. In nucleotides, the CDR3 is TGTGCCAGCAGCGACGCTATCCCGGGAACCCAGTACTTC.

This clonotype was picked up many times. J is TRBJ2-3 and V is TRBV7-2, with TRBD1 identical over 7 bases. The ends lost 1 base at V and 0 bases at J; junction bases unmatched: 7. Germline values: CDR1 SGHTA, CDR2 FQGNSA. The CDR3 spans 17 residues. Here the CDR3 reads CASSLVRTGASTDTQYF. In DNA, the CDR3 is TGTGCCAGCAGCTTAGTTAGGACAGGTGCTAGCACAGATACGCAGTATTTT.

Many counts were recorded for this clonotype. The chain has TRBV7-3 and TRBJ2-1; possibly TRBD1 for D (5 bases). V lost 2 bases and J 6 bases, leaving 11 bases between the germline ends. The germline gives CDR1 SGHTA, CDR2 FQGTGA. There are 14 residues in the CDR3. Here the CDR3 reads CASSLSGLGNEQFF. CDR3 coding DNA: TGTGCCAGCAGCTTATCAGGGTTAGGCAATGAGCAGTTCTTC.

This chain connects TRBV27 to TRBJ2-1; a possible D gene is TRBD1 (5 bases). Germline CDR1 reads MNHEY; CDR2 reads SMNVEV (reference sequence). V was trimmed by 6 bases and J by 7 bases, leaving 13 bases between them. The CDR3 is 13 amino acids. CDR3 loop: CASRGVAWNEQFF. The DNA for the CDR3 is TGTGCCAGCAGAGGGGTCGCATGGAATGAGCAGTTCTTC.

The chain carries TRBV5-1 and TRBJ1-1; D remains ambiguous. This CDR3 is built from 14 residues. Looked up from germline, CDR1 is SGHRS and CDR2 is YFSETQ. Trimming pared 1 base from V and 2 bases from J, leaving 9 bases between. CDR3 loop: CASSLRLDNTEAFF. CDR3 coding DNA: TGCGCCAGCAGCTTGAGGTTAGATAACACTGAAGCTTTCTTT.

This clonotype came up a few times. CDR3: CASSVDEQFF. The CDR3 DNA reads as TGTGCCAGCAGTGTAGATGAGCAGTTCTTC. The chain recombines TRBV7-9 with TRBJ2-1; no firm D call. The V end lost 6 bases, the J end lost 8 bases, and 5 bases lay between the germline ends. Germline CDR1 reads SEHNR; CDR2 reads FQNEAQ (reference sequence). The CDR3 consists of 10 residues.

This clonotype was picked up many times. This chain joins TRBV11-2 and TRBJ2-5; D perhaps matches TRBD1 (5 bases). CDR3 length: 13 residues. V dropped 3 bases and J dropped 5 bases, with 10 bases sitting between them. The germline gives CDR1 SGHAT, CDR2 FQNNGV. The CDR3 bases are TGTGCCAGCAGCTTTAAACCAGGGGAGACCCAGTACTTC. It specifies CASSFKPGETQYF. The full variable domain, in which reference TRBV11-2 and TRBJ2-5 provide the parts outside the CDR3, is EAGVAQSPRYKIIEKRQSVAFWCNPISGHATLYWYQQILGQGPKLLIQFQNNGVVDDSQLPKDRFSAERLKGVDSTLKIQPAKLEDSAVYLCASSFKPGETQYFGPGTRLLVL.

This clonotype has just a few counts. The chain combines TRBV6-1 with TRBJ2-7; TRBD1 matches at 9 bases. J gave up 3 bases and V 1 base, and 4 bases lay outside the gene matches. The CDR3 has 15 residues. In germline, CDR1 is MNHNS, CDR2 SASEGT. This chain's CDR3 is CASSEETGGGYEQYF. Written as DNA, the CDR3 is TGTGCCAGCAGTGAAGAGACAGGGGGTGGCTACGAGCAGTACTTC.